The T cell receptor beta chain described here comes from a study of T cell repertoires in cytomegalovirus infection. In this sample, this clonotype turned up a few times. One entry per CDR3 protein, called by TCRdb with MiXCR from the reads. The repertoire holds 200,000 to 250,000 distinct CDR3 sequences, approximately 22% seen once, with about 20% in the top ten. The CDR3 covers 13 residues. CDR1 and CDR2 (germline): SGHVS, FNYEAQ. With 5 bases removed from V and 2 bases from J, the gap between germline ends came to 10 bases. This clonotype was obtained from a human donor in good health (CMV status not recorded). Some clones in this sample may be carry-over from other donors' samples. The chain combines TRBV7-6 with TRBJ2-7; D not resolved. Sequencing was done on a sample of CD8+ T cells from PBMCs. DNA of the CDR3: TGTGCCAGCAGCGGAACGCTAGCCTACGAGCAGTACTTC. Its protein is CASSGTLAYEQYF.